Listed here are 31 T cell receptor beta chains from one sample, sequenced in a study of blood T cell repertoires in COVID-19. Only in-frame clones appear in the TCRdb table, and some are missing; sequencing was by immunoSEQ multiplex PCR. The table lists almost 300,000 clones, over 85% of them singletons, with approximately 12% in the top ten. Material: peripheral blood. The receptors come from a woman aged 25 to 39 with COVID-19, enrolled during active disease.

The V and J genes are TRBV15 and TRBJ2-7; 9 bases match TRBD2. The ends lost 9 bases at V and 3 bases at J; junction bases unmatched: 12. Looked up from germline, CDR1 is LNHNV and CDR2 is YYDKDF (reference sequence). The CDR3 is 15 residues long. The CDR3 nucleotides are TGTGCCACAGCCCCCTCTGCTAGCGGGGTCTACGAGCAGTACTTC. Residues: CATAPSASGVYEQYF.

CDR3 in DNA: TGCGCCAGCAGTTTGTCGGGACAGGGAGGTCAGCCCCAGCATTTT. This codes for CASSLSGQGGQPQHF. This chain links TRBV5-1 with TRBJ1-5; 9 nucleotides line up with TRBD1. The CDR3 runs to 15 residues. With 5 bases clipped from V and 6 bases from J, the junction kept 9 bases outside the gene matches. CDR1 and CDR2 (germline): SGHRS, YFSETQ.

This rearrangement joins TRBV11-2 to TRBJ1-2, with D possibly being TRBD1 (5 bases). This CDR3 is built from 12 residues. Germline V gives CDR1 SGHAT, CDR2 FQNNGV. V was shortened by 5 bases and J by 7 bases, with 11 bases between the two germline ends. In nucleotides, the CDR3 is TGTGCCAGCAGCCCTGGGGGAGGTGGCTACACCTTC. It specifies CASSPGGGGYTF.

The V gene is TRBV14, the J gene TRBJ2-3; TRBD2 aligns across 7 bases. The CDR3 extends over 16 amino acids. Germline V gives CDR1 SGHDN, CDR2 FVKESK. After removal of 5 bases from V and 5 bases from J, the junction contained 13 bases not matched to a gene. DNA for the CDR3: TGTGCCAGCAGCTCCATGAGGGGCGCGGGGGTAGATACGCAGTATTTT. Translation gives CASSSMRGAGVDTQYF.

This rearrangement joins TRBV5-4 to TRBJ2-3; 10 bases are a match to TRBD2. CDR1 is SGHNT, CDR2 YYREEE, per germline (reference sequence). V shed 3 bases and J 8 bases; nucleotides not matched to a gene: 3. CDR3 length equals 13 residues. CDR3 DNA sequence: TGTGCCAGCAGCTCCGGGACTAGCGTTACGCAGTATTTT. Its protein is CASSSGTSVTQYF.

V usage is TRBV5-6 and J usage is TRBJ2-1; possible D gene TRBD1, 6 bases. The CDR3 totals 14 residues. Per the germline V gene, CDR1 is SGHDT and CDR2 is YYEEEE. Trimming took off 3 bases at V and 4 bases at J, with 11 bases between the two ends. The CDR3 sequence: CASSSGTSYNEQFF. CDR3 DNA: TGTGCCAGCAGCTCCGGGACATCGTACAATGAGCAGTTCTTC.

The chain employs TRBV11-3 and TRBJ2-3; the D gene is possibly TRBD2 (5 bases). The CDR3 totals 16 residues. Looked up from germline, CDR1 is SGHNT and CDR2 is YENEEA. Trimming took off 4 bases at V and 1 base at J, with 15 bases between the two ends. The CDR3 spells CASSSGWTEGTDTQYF. The DNA for the CDR3 is TGTGCCAGCAGCTCCGGGTGGACTGAGGGCACAGATACGCAGTATTTT.

The chain employs TRBV15 and TRBJ2-6, with a possible D match to TRBD1 (8 bases). The V gene's germline CDR1 is LNHNV and CDR2 YYDKDF (reference sequence). V shed 6 bases and J shed 2 bases, with 20 bases lying between them. The CDR3 covers 18 residues. The CDR3 DNA sequence: TGTGCCACCAGTTACAGGGGGGGAGTAAGGGCTGGGGCCAACGTCCTGACTTTC. Amino acid sequence: CATSYRGGVRAGANVLTF.

The rearrangement uses TRBV2 and TRBJ1-1; tentatively, D is TRBD1 (5 bases). The CDR3 consists of 13 residues. Trimming cost V 7 bases and J 0 bases, with 9 bases left between them. Germline CDR1 is SNHLY and CDR2 is FYNNEI. This chain's CDR3 is CASIRQMNTEAFF. CDR3 coding DNA: TGTGCCAGCATCAGACAGATGAACACTGAAGCTTTCTTT.

The gene calls are TRBV7-9 and TRBJ1-2; 7 bases agree with TRBD1. J lost 6 bases, V lost 5 bases, and 12 bases had no gene match. CDR1 is SEHNR, CDR2 FQNEAQ, per germline (reference sequence). The CDR3 runs 15 residues. CDR3 region: CASSPIRGGDHGYTF. For the CDR3, the DNA is TGTGCCAGCAGCCCCATAAGAGGGGGCGATCATGGCTACACCTTC.

The chain has TRBV2 and TRBJ2-5, with D possibly TRBD1 on 6 matching bases. CDR1 is SNHLY and CDR2 is FYNNEI in the germline V gene. The CDR3 extends over 12 amino acids. V was clipped by 7 bases and J by 4 bases, with 10 bases between them. DNA of the CDR3: TGTGCCAGCACCGAAGGGGGAGAGACCCAGTACTTC. Its protein product is CASTEGGETQYF.

The chain joins TRBV28 to TRBJ1-5; possibly TRBD1 for D (5 bases). The CDR3 extends over 14 amino acids. Deletions cut 3 bases from V and 6 bases from J, with 12 bases between. Germline assignment: CDR1 MDHEN and CDR2 SYDVKM. The CDR3 bases are TGTGCCAGCAGTTTGGGGCAGGGCCCTCAGCCCCAGCATTTT. The encoded protein is CASSLGQGPQPQHF.

This rearrangement joins TRBV4-1 to TRBJ2-5, with a possible D match to TRBD1 (6 bases). V lost 3 bases and J lost 5, with 10 bases in between. Per the germline V gene, CDR1 is MGHRA and CDR2 is YSYEKL. This CDR3 is 13 amino acids long. The CDR3 region has the DNA TGCGCCAGCAGCCATTTTCAGGGGGAGACCCAGTACTTC. Protein sequence: CASSHFQGETQYF.

The chain joins TRBV5-6 to TRBJ2-5, with 7 bases identical to TRBD2. Germline V gene sequence: CDR1 SGHDT, CDR2 YYEEEE. The V gene end was trimmed by 4 bases and the J gene end by 0 bases; junction bases not matched to a gene: 6. The length of the CDR3 is 15 residues. The DNA of the CDR3 is TGTGCCAGCAGCAGACCGGGACTATACCAAGAGACCCAGTACTTC. Translating it yields CASSRPGLYQETQYF. The entire variable domain, with the rest obtained from reference TRBV5-6 and TRBJ2-5, is as follows: DAGVTQSPTHLIKTRGQQVTLRCSPKSGHDTVSWYQQALGQGPQFIFQYYEEEERQRGNFPDRFSGHQFPNYSSELNVNALLLGDSALYLCASSRPGLYQETQYFGPGTRLLVL.

This chain links TRBV12-3 or TRBV12-4 with TRBJ1-1, with 8 bases lining up with TRBD1. V lost 6 bases, J lost 4 bases, and 4 bases stayed unmatched. The CDR3 spans 13 residues. As DNA, the CDR3 is TGTGCCAGCAGACCCGACAGGGGCACTGAAGCTTTCTTT. Its translation is CASRPDRGTEAFF.

This chain joins TRBV7-8 and TRBJ2-3; D not resolved. V lost 1 base to trimming and J lost 4 bases, with 9 bases between them. CDR1 and CDR2 (germline): SGHVS, FQNEAQ. The CDR3 length is 14 residues. The chain's CDR3 is CASSLGQVADTQYF. The CDR3 coding sequence is TGTGCCAGCAGCTTAGGTCAGGTGGCAGATACGCAGTATTTT.

This clone occurred once. The CDR3 nucleotides are TGTGCCAGCACGCGGGGAACCGGGGAGCTGTTTTTT. It yields the protein CASTRGTGELFF. The V and J genes are TRBV9 and TRBJ2-2; D is possibly TRBD2 (6 bases). V lost 6 bases to trimming and J lost 5 bases, with 8 bases between them. Looked up from germline, CDR1 is SGDLS and CDR2 is YYNGEE. The CDR3 length is 12 residues.

About this clone itself: This specimen includes other DNA sequences encoding the same CDR3. The chain has TRBV3-1 (or the pseudogene TRBV3-2) and TRBJ2-7; tentatively, D is TRBD1 (6 bases). The CDR3 has 11 amino acids. Germline-derived CDR1 and CDR2 are LGHDT and YNNKEL (reference sequence). Trimming removed 6 bases at V and 5 bases at J, with 8 bases between. The DNA of the CDR3 is TGTGCCAGCAGGGGGGCCCACGAGCAGTACTTC. Translated: CASRGAHEQYF.

This clone was picked up a small number of times. The V and J genes are TRBV11-2 and TRBJ1-5, with 8 bases fitting TRBD1. After removal of 5 bases from V and 2 bases from J, the junction contained 8 bases not matched to a gene. Germline lookup yields CDR1 SGHAT and CDR2 FQNNGV. This CDR3 contains 16 residues. CDR3 protein: CASSRGDRRGNQPQHF. As DNA, the CDR3 is TGTGCCAGCAGCCGCGGGGACAGGCGAGGCAATCAGCCCCAGCATTTT.

V and J are TRBV11-2 and TRBJ1-4; 7 bases agree with TRBD1. Unmatched junction bases numbered 6, after V lost 0 bases and J lost 5 bases. The CDR3 extends over 16 amino acids. Germline assignment: CDR1 SGHAT and CDR2 FQNNGV. Here the CDR3 reads CASSLDKNRGNEKLFF. The CDR3 nucleotides read TGTGCCAGCAGCTTAGATAAGAACAGGGGAAATGAAAAACTGTTTTTT. The variable domain in full, completed from reference TRBV11-2 and TRBJ1-4, reads EAGVAQSPRYKIIEKRQSVAFWCNPISGHATLYWYQQILGQGPKLLIQFQNNGVVDDSQLPKDRFSAERLKGVDSTLKIQPAKLEDSAVYLCASSLDKNRGNEKLFFGSGTQLSVL.

This rearrangement joins TRBV6-5 to TRBJ2-3; D is undetermined. Trimming cost V 6 bases and J 1 base, with 11 bases left between them. Germline loops: CDR1 MNHEY, CDR2 SVGAGI. CDR3 size: 14 residues. Here the CDR3 DNA reads TGTGCCAGCAGCCCCCAATCCCGCACAGATACGCAGTATTTT. Translating gives CASSPQSRTDTQYF.

This chain joins TRBV18 and TRBJ1-3; TRBD1 matches 7 bases. CDR1 is KGHSH, CDR2 LQKENI, per germline. The V segment lost 7 bases and the J segment 1 base; nucleotides outside the gene matches: 7. The CDR3 is 15 amino acids. The CDR3 reads CASFQGVISGNTIYF. In DNA form, the CDR3 reads TGTGCCAGCTTTCAGGGGGTGATTTCTGGAAACACCATATATTTT.

The chain joins TRBV6-1 to TRBJ1-2; a possible D gene is TRBD1 (5 bases). Trimming pared 1 base from V and 4 bases from J, leaving 10 bases between. This CDR3 comprises 14 residues. From germline, CDR1 is MNHNS and CDR2 SASEGT. CDR3 in amino acids: CASSEGLTVYGYTF. CDR3 nucleotides: TGTGCCAGCAGTGAAGGATTGACAGTCTATGGCTACACCTTC.

The chain links TRBV7-9 to TRBJ2-2; 8 bases align to TRBD1. CDR1 is SEHNR and CDR2 is FQNEAQ in the germline V gene (reference sequence). The CDR3 loop spans 17 amino acids. V shed 6 bases, J shed 2 bases, and the junction held 11 bases outside the gene matches. CDR3 region: CASRPRQGLENTGELFF. The CDR3 nucleotides are TGTGCCAGCAGACCAAGACAGGGGTTGGAAAACACCGGGGAGCTGTTTTTT.

The chain links TRBV6-5 to TRBJ1-6; D may be TRBD1 (5 bases). The germline V gene has CDR1 MNHEY and CDR2 SVGAGI. The CDR3 runs to 16 residues. The V and J ends lost 2 bases and 10 bases respectively, with 18 bases between them. DNA of the CDR3: TGTGCCAGCAGTTACAGCGGGGGTCCCTTAGGGTCACCCCTCCACTTT. Protein product: CASSYSGGPLGSPLHF.

This chain links TRBV6-5 with TRBJ2-1, with unresolved D. The CDR3 totals 13 residues. Between the trimmed V and J ends, which lost 0 bases and 12 bases, there was a span of 12 bases. CDR1 is MNHEY and CDR2 is SVGAGI in the germline V gene. CDR3 DNA: TGTGCCAGCAGTTACTCGAGTGGGCTACTGCAGTTCTTC. Its protein is CASSYSSGLLQFF.

This chain connects TRBV2 to TRBJ1-6; D gene uncertain. Germline loops: CDR1 SNHLY, CDR2 FYNNEI. V shed 3 bases and J shed 10 bases, with 7 bases lying between them. This CDR3 spans 12 amino acids. CDR3 DNA sequence: TGTGCCAGCAGTGAGGGCGTCTCACCCCTCCACTTT. Its translation: CASSEGVSPLHF.

The CDR3 DNA reads as TGCGCCAGCAGCCCGTCCCGTTCCGGGGAGCTGTTTTTT. As protein: CASSPSRSGELFF. J is TRBJ2-2 and V is TRBV4-1, with D unclear. Between the trimmed V and J ends, which lost 4 bases and 6 bases, there was a span of 9 bases. This CDR3 is built from 13 residues. The germline gives CDR1 MGHRA, CDR2 YSYEKL.

This sequence joins TRBV6-5 and TRBJ1-3, with 7 positions matching TRBD1. V lost 7 bases to trimming and J lost 8 bases; unmatched junction nucleotides: 11. The germline CDR1 and CDR2 sequences are MNHEY and SVGAGI. The CDR3 spans 14 residues. The CDR3 loop reads CASKGPQGIDTIYF. For the CDR3, the DNA is TGTGCCAGCAAGGGGCCACAGGGGATTGACACCATATATTTT.

CDR3 sequence reads: CASSYSSRAGPYEQYF. The CDR3 nucleotides read TGTGCCAGCAGTTACTCCAGCCGAGCGGGCCCCTACGAGCAGTACTTC. The chain employs TRBV6-5 and TRBJ2-7, with D possibly TRBD2 on 6 matching bases. Germline V gives CDR1 MNHEY, CDR2 SVGAGI. Between the trimmed V and J ends, which lost 0 bases and 2 bases, there was a span of 14 bases. The CDR3 contains 16 residues.

V usage is TRBV29-1 and J usage is TRBJ1-2; 7 positions match TRBD1. The CDR3 spans 12 residues. With V trimmed by 7 bases and J by 4 bases, 6 bases remained unmatched. CDR1 SQVTM and CDR2 ANQGSEA come from the germline V gene. In DNA form, the CDR3 reads TGCAGCGCCAGACAGGGAATCTATGGCTACACCTTC. This codes for CSARQGIYGYTF. The full variable domain, rest sourced from reference TRBV29-1 and TRBJ1-2, is SAVISQKPSRDICQRGTSLTIQCQVDSQVTMMFWYRQQPGQSLTLIATANQGSEATYESGFVIDKFPISRPNLTFSTLTVSNMSPEDSSIYLCSARQGIYGYTFGSGTRLTVV.